Sequencing of this T cell receptor beta chain was carried out in a study of metastatic and nonmetastatic thyroid tumors. Study-level information: The study looked at repertoires side by side in blood and in tumor or nodule tissue from malignant and benign thyroid patients.

Germline loops: CDR1 MNHEY, CDR2 SMNVEV (reference sequence). There are 14 residues in the CDR3. V lost 3 bases, J lost 0 bases, and 5 bases lay in between. A word on this clone: The antigen is not known.

The entire patient cohort was treatment-naive prior to thyroid surgery. General study results and limits: Malignant thyroid tumors reportedly exceeded benign nodules significantly in TCR beta diversity, with the difference appearing in blood and tumor.

Authors' analysis steps: Between-group CDR3 differences, defined by clinicopathological status, yielded a distant-metastasis classifier for papillary thyroid cancer. TCRdb re-processed the PCR reads through MiXCR. The authors' filters were not applied to this entry. Of around 23,000 clones in the sample, roughly a quarter are singletons; the top ten hold 5.4%. This receptor was obtained from a female donor with papillary thyroid cancer or a benign thyroid nodule (not recorded which). Some clones in this sample may be carry-over from other donors' samples. The chain uses TRBV27 and TRBJ2-2; unclear D gene. The sequenced sample consisted of tumor tissue. The CDR3 nucleotides are TGTGCCAGCAGTTTCCAGTCGAACACCGGGGAGCTGTTTTTT. Translating gives CASSFQSNTGELFF.